The rows below give T cell receptor beta chains drawn from one sample of a study of blood T cells in healthy people across ages. TCRdb reanalysed the 5' RACE reads using MiXCR and keeps one entry per CDR3 protein. The sample lists over a million distinct CDR3 sequences; roughly a quarter were seen once. This sample also belongs to another study, concerning T cells of mothers and their children.

Material for sequencing was blood. All receptors derive from a girl aged 2-10 years in good health. Both conserved end residues are part of each CDR3. The order of the fields is J gene, CDR3 length, V gene, CDR3 protein.

>TRBJ2-1|17|TRBV3-1
CASSPDRLAGVYNEQFF
>TRBJ2-5|16|TRBV3-1
CASSHRSGLSQETQYF
>TRBJ2-1|13|TRBV6-4
CASSEGQGNEQFF
>TRBJ2-3|20|TRBV11-2
CASSFNAGLAGYASTDTQYF
>TRBJ2-1|14|TRBV27
CASRGRRPYNEQFF
>TRBJ2-5|17|TRBV29-1
CSVVGSGSLGVRETQYF
>NA|13|TRBV12-3/TRBV12-4
CASRVWGNHEQYF
>TRBJ2-3|17|TRBV11-2
CASSLSGRQGAGDTQYF
>NA|13|TRBV10-3
CAISGGGRDEQYF
>NA|13|TRBV12-3/TRBV12-4
CASSSRGVNEQFF
>TRBJ2-5|15|TRBV20-1
CSARDSLVLQETQYF
>TRBJ2-5|13|TRBV12-3/TRBV12-4
CASQISGEETQYF
>TRBJ2-7|13|TRBV20-1
CSAPGPLFYEQYF
>TRBJ2-5|17|TRBV6-5
CASSYKASGRGGETQYF
>TRBJ1-1|12|TRBV11-1
CASSPDTGQAFF
>TRBJ2-6|14|TRBV6-2/TRBV6-3
CASKGSSGANVLTF
>NA|16|TRBV7-9
CASSLGWDRGPYEQYF
>TRBJ2-1|15|TRBV11-2
CASRRLGGSRNEQFF
>TRBJ2-3|14|TRBV24-1
CATRMTGGTDTQYF
>NA|15|TRBV12-3/TRBV12-4
CASSRTGQGYYEQYF
>TRBJ2-4|17|TRBV20-1
CSARDPPQQGGKNIQYF
>NA|12|TRBV12-3/TRBV12-4
CASTEGVFEQYF
>TRBJ2-7|13|TRBV20-1
CSANDLSSYEQYF
>TRBJ2-7|13|TRBV4-1
CASSQENQGEQYF
>TRBJ2-6|14|TRBV5-5
CASLGGAGANVLTF
>NA|14|TRBV20-1
CSARDKVLVGEQFF